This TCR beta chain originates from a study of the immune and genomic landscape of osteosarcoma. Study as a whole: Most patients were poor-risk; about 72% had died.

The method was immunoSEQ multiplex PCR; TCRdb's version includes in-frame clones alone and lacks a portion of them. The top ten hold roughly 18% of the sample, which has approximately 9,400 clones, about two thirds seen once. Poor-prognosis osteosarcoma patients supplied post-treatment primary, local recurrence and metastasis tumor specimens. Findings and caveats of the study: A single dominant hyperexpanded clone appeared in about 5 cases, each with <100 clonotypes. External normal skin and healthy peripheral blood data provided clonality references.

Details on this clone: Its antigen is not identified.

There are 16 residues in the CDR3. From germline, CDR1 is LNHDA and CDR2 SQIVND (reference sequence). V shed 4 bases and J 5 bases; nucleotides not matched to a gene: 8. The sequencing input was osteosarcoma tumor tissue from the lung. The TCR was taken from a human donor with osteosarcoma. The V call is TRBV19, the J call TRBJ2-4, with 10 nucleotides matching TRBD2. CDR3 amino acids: CASSSVGAGGQNIQYF. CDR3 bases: TGTGCCAGTAGTAGCGTAGGAGCGGGAGGGCAAAACATTCAGTACTTC.